This TCR beta chain was captured in a study of shared clonotypes between healthy human individuals. The wider study: With ages of 18 to 49, the donors were two women and a few men.

Libraries were prepared by immunoSEQ multiplex PCR; TCRdb keeps only in-frame clonotypes and omits some of them. The data contain 2.3 million or so clones, more than 80% of them seen just once; the ten biggest clones take up about 0.39%. Study findings and constraints: Represented diversity, genetic and exposure-history alike, was limited by few donors. Sharing of clonotypes among donors was expected to vary with sequencing depth.

A note on this clone: What it binds is unknown.

This receptor was obtained from a man aged 18 to 29 in good health. Some clones in this sample may be carry-over from other donors' samples. Sample: naive CD4+ T cells from PBMCs. Subset given: CD45RA+ positively selected.

The CDR3 DNA sequence: TGTGCCAGCAGTACCGGCAGACGGTTGAACACTGAAGCTTTCTTT. Residues: CASSTGRRLNTEAFF. The gene calls are TRBV6-1 and TRBJ1-1, with D unresolved. The V and J ends lost 5 bases and 0 bases respectively, with 13 bases between them. CDR3 length: 15 residues. CDR1 is MNHNS and CDR2 is SASEGT in the germline V gene.